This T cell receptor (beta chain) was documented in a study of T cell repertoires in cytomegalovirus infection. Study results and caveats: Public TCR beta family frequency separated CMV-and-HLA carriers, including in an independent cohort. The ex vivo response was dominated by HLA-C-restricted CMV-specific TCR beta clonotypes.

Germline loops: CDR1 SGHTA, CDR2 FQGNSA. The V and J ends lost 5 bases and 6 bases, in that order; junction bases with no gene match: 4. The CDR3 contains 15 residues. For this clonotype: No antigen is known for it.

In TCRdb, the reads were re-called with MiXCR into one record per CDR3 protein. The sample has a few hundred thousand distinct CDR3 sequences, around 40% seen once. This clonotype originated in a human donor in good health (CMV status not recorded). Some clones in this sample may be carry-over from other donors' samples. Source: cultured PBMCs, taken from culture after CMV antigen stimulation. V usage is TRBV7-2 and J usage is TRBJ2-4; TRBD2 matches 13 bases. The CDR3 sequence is CASSPRLAGGNIQYF. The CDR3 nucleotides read TGTGCCAGCAGCCCCCGACTAGCGGGAGGAAACATTCAGTACTTC.